This T cell receptor beta chain was profiled in a study of Graves' ophthalmopathy and Graves' hyperthyroidism. Study-level points and caveats: In blood appeared most of the expanded thyroid clonotypes whose frequency exceeded 0.001. In predicting ophthalmopathy progression, the model reached about 71% sensitivity and roughly 74% specificity.

Symptoms, serum thyroxine and TRAb, thyroid ultrasound, and orbital computed tomography formed the diagnostic basis. The sample holds many counts of this clonotype. Its antigen is still unknown. The sequenced template was RNA, covering the TCR beta CDR3 region. HTBI-primed RT-PCR formed the first round, and a multiplex PCR formed the second. One entry per CDR3 protein, called by TCRdb with MiXCR from the multiplex PCR reads. The sample comprises about 550,000 distinct CDR3 sequences, approximately 35% of which are singletons, and over 3.5% rests with the top ten. The CDR3 has 15 residues. The junction had 11 bases not matched to a gene; V was cut back by 4 bases and J by 7 bases.

The V and J genes are TRBV12-3 or TRBV12-4 and TRBJ2-7; 9 positions match TRBD1. The material sequenced was peripheral blood or thyroid tissue (not recorded which). The origin of this receptor is an adult man with Graves' hyperthyroidism. In DNA, the CDR3 is TGTGCCAGCAGTTCTCCGGGACAGGGCTTGACGGAGCAGTACTTC. It yields the protein CASSSPGQGLTEQYF.